A single sample is the source of the 9 T cell receptor beta chains below, sequenced in a study of neurological immune-mediated disorders (dated by TCRdb to about 2019). Receptor amplification or capture employed 5' RACE. Sequencing was performed on an Illumina HiSeq 2500. The raw public data were reprocessed by TCRdb itself: fastp quality trimming at Q25, MiXCR clonotype calling, in-frame beta chains only. Duplicate CDR3 protein sequences are folded into a single record with the most common DNA and genes. A total of about 41,000 distinct CDR3 sequences appear in this sample, more than 12% of them only once. The ten top clones hold approximately 4% of the sample. Material: CD4+ T cells from blood. The receptors here all came from a woman in her sixties or seventies with HTLV-1-associated myelopathy (HAM/TSP).

Many counts were recorded for this clonotype. J is TRBJ1-2 and V is TRBV29-1, with D tentatively TRBD1 (5 bases). The germline gives CDR1 SQVTM, CDR2 ANQGSEA. V gave up 3 bases and J gave up 5 bases, with 13 bases separating them. The length of the CDR3 is 13 residues. The CDR3 nucleotides are TGCAGCGTTGATTTGGGGACTACTTATGGCTACACCTTC. It specifies CSVDLGTTYGYTF.

This clonotype has a count of ten or more. The chain has TRBV29-1 and TRBJ1-2; D unclear. Looked up from germline, CDR1 is SQVTM and CDR2 is ANQGSEA. Between the trimmed V and J ends, which lost 6 bases and 0 bases, there was a span of 11 bases. The CDR3 extends over 13 amino acids. The CDR3 region is CSVWTAPNYGYTF. Written as DNA, the CDR3 is TGCAGCGTCTGGACCGCCCCTAACTATGGCTACACCTTC.

This clonotype was detected many times. The rearrangement joins TRBV6-5 to TRBJ2-7; the D gene is possibly TRBD2 (5 bases). V dropped 5 bases and J dropped 3 bases, with 14 bases sitting between them. The CDR3 extends over 14 amino acids. The V gene's germline CDR1 is MNHEY and CDR2 SVGAGI. CDR3 protein: CASSRTGSHYEQYF. In nucleotides, the CDR3 is TGTGCCAGCAGTCGGACTGGAAGTCACTACGAGCAGTACTTC.

This clonotype was recorded at least ten times. This chain joins TRBV10-3 and TRBJ1-5; no definite D call. Germline lookup yields CDR1 ENHRY and CDR2 SYGVKD. The CDR3 is 12 amino acids. In DNA form, the CDR3 reads TGTGCTTCCAGTTCGAACAATCAGCCCCAGCATTTT. Translation gives CASSSNNQPQHF.

This clonotype was counted at least ten times. One junction end disagrees with the germline gene, perhaps due to a read error. The chain links TRBV5-1 to TRBJ2-2, with D perhaps TRBD2 (7 bases). Germline V gene data show CDR1 as SGHRS and CDR2 as YFSETQ. The CDR3 has 15 residues. The CDR3 DNA reads as TGCGCCAGCAGCTACCTCCGGGGGGCGGATGGGGAGCTGGTTTTT. It specifies CASSYLRGADGELVF.

The chain couples TRBV19 to TRBJ1-1; TRBD1 is a possible D gene (5 bases). CDR1 is LNHDA, CDR2 SQIVND, per germline (reference sequence). CDR3 length: 15 residues. V was pared by 5 bases and J by 1 base, with 14 bases between. CDR3 in DNA: TGTGCCAGTAGTCTGACCGGGACCCCGAACACTGAAGCTTTCTTT. It is translated as CASSLTGTPNTEAFF.

This clonotype was detected ten times or more. This sequence joins TRBV20-1 and TRBJ2-7; 11 bases are a match to TRBD2. The CDR3 totals 14 residues. The V gene end was trimmed by 5 bases and the J gene end by 7 bases; junction bases not matched to a gene: 10. Germline V CDR1 and CDR2: DFQATT, SNEGSKA (reference sequence). The CDR3 DNA follows: TGCAGTGCTGGGGGACTAGCGGACGTTGGGGAGCAGTACTTC. Residues: CSAGGLADVGEQYF.

This clonotype appeared a few times. The V and J genes are TRBV4-2 and TRBJ2-1; D not certain. CDR3 length equals 14 residues. V was cut by 1 base and J by 9 bases, with 13 bases left in between. CDR1 LGHNA and CDR2 YNFKEQ come from the germline V gene. CDR3 in DNA: TGTGCCAGCAGCCAAGTAGAGTCCAGGCGTGAGCAGTTCTTC. It specifies CASSQVESRREQFF.

There are many counts of this clonotype. This chain uses TRBV7-2 with TRBJ2-7; 7 bases fit TRBD2. Trimming cost V 1 base and J 4 bases; bases outside gene matches: 7. The length of the CDR3 is 15 residues. CDR1 and CDR2 from the germline V gene are SGHTA and FQGNSA. In nucleotides, the CDR3 is TGTGCCAGCAGCTTAGGTTGGGGCGGGGGATACGAGCAGTACTTC. Translation gives CASSLGWGGGYEQYF.